The 20 T cell receptor beta chains reported below all come from one sample, sequenced in a study of cytomegalovirus exposure and HLA in healthy donors. Use of 60 Vbeta and 13 Jbeta primers characterized the PCR. Measured with immunoSEQ multiplex PCR; TCRdb has only the in-frame clones, and not every one. The table shows about 140,000 clones, with around 84% occurring only once. Sequencing used PBMCs. The receptors shown here come from a boy aged 2-15 years in good health and CMV-seronegative.

The rearrangement uses TRBV7-3 and TRBJ1-6; TRBD1 aligns across 7 bases. Trimming at V came to 2 bases and at J to 7 bases, leaving 2 bases not matched to a gene. Germline CDR1 reads SGHTA; CDR2 reads FQGTGA. CDR3 size: 14 residues. CDR3 region: CASSLGTVNSPLHF. CDR3 DNA sequence: TGTGCCAGCAGCTTAGGGACAGTAAATTCACCCCTCCACTTT. Filled out from reference TRBV7-3 and TRBJ1-6, the complete variable domain reads GAGVSQTPSNKVTEKGKYVELRCDPISGHTALYWYRQSLGQGPEFLIYFQGTGAADDSGLPNDRFFAVRPEGSVSTLKIQRTERGDSAVYLCASSLGTVNSPLHFGNGTRLTVT.

This sequence joins TRBV4-1 and TRBJ2-4; D is possibly TRBD2 (5 bases). V was clipped by 3 bases and J by 13 bases, with 16 bases between them. Looked up from germline, CDR1 is MGHRA and CDR2 is YSYEKL. CDR3 size: 13 residues. CDR3 nucleotides: TGCGCCAGCAGCCATCCCCGCGAGGGAAAGCAGTACTTC. Encoded protein: CASSHPREGKQYF.

CDR3 sequence reads: CASSIGSRYYEQYF. CDR3 DNA sequence: TGTGCCAGTAGTATAGGGTCACGCTACTACGAGCAGTACTTC. This chain joins TRBV19 and TRBJ2-7; D not certain. Trimming took off 1 base at V and 3 bases at J, with 10 bases between the two ends. Germline lookup yields CDR1 LNHDA and CDR2 SQIVND (reference sequence). The CDR3 totals 14 residues.

This chain uses TRBV6-5 with TRBJ2-3; D is unresolved. The CDR3 is 14 residues long. Germline V gene lookup returns CDR1 MNHEY and CDR2 SVGAGI. V was cut by 4 bases and J by 3 bases, with 11 bases left in between. CDR3 in DNA: TGTGCCAGCAGTTTCCTTCTAGGAACAGATACGCAGTATTTT. The encoded protein is CASSFLLGTDTQYF.

The chain carries TRBV11-2 and TRBJ2-6; D possibly corresponds to TRBD1 (6 bases). The CDR3 spans 18 residues. V was trimmed by 7 bases and J by 7 bases, leaving 26 bases between them. CDR1 is SGHAT and CDR2 is FQNNGV in the germline V gene. DNA of the CDR3: TGTGCCAGCACCCAGGCGGGCAAACTAGGGGGTTTTGCCAACGTCCTGACTTTC. Its protein product is CASTQAGKLGGFANVLTF.

The chain combines TRBV27 with TRBJ2-3; 11 bases are a match to TRBD2. The V segment lost 0 bases and the J segment 6 bases; nucleotides outside the gene matches: 11. This CDR3 comprises 18 residues. Per germline, CDR1 MNHEY and CDR2 SMNVEV (reference sequence). The CDR3 reads CASSLSALLAGGRDTQYF. CDR3 nucleotides: TGTGCCAGCAGTTTATCCGCGCTCCTAGCGGGAGGCCGGGATACGCAGTATTTT.

This chain joins TRBV6-4 and TRBJ2-3, with 15 bases lining up with TRBD2. Trimming cost V 0 bases and J 6 bases; bases outside gene matches: 4. CDR1 and CDR2 from the germline V gene are MRHNA and SNTAGT. The length of the CDR3 is 17 residues. The CDR3 nucleotides read TGTGCCAGCAGTGACTCCGGGACTAGCGGGGGGAGTGATACGCAGTATTTT. It encodes CASSDSGTSGGSDTQYF.

The chain couples TRBV28 to TRBJ1-5; 7 nucleotides match TRBD1. Germline V gives CDR1 MDHEN, CDR2 SYDVKM. V dropped 2 bases and J dropped 6; count of bases not matched to a gene: 13. The CDR3 loop spans 17 amino acids. The CDR3 region has the DNA TGTGCCAGCAGTTTAGGGACAGTGGGAGGACCCCGTCAGCCCCAGCATTTT. Translated, it gives CASSLGTVGGPRQPQHF.

This clone was counted between two and nine times. The chain couples TRBV29-1 to TRBJ2-7, with 7 positions matching TRBD1. V gave up 4 bases and J gave up 2 bases; unmatched junction bases: 14. The CDR3 length is 16 residues. Germline V gene data show CDR1 as SQVTM and CDR2 as ANQGSEA. As DNA, the CDR3 is TGCAGCGTTGTTGGGACCCCGGGACAGTACCCCTACGAGCAGTACTTC. Protein: CSVVGTPGQYPYEQYF.

The chain is built from TRBV5-8 and TRBJ2-3; unclear D gene. The CDR3 spans 19 residues. V lost 1 base, J lost 0 bases, and 21 bases lay in between. Germline V gives CDR1 SGHTS, CDR2 YDEGEE. CDR3 in amino acids: CASSLNLRRSPTSTDTQYF. The DNA for the CDR3 is TGTGCCAGCAGCTTGAACCTACGGCGGTCCCCAACTAGCACAGATACGCAGTATTTT.

The chain is built from TRBV5-1 and TRBJ2-1, with D unresolved. Germline assignment: CDR1 SGHRS and CDR2 YFSETQ. Trimming left V 2 bases short and J 9 bases short, with 27 bases between. This CDR3 has 18 residues. The DNA of the CDR3 is TGCGCCAGCAGCTTCCAACGTGACACTCTTGTGTTCTCTGGTGAGCAGTTCTTC. It is translated as CASSFQRDTLVFSGEQFF.

For this clone: Other DNA sequences in this sample translate to the same CDR3. V and J are TRBV6-4 and TRBJ2-2; possibly TRBD1 for D (6 bases). The V end lost 2 bases, the J end lost 2 bases, and 6 bases lay between the germline ends. In germline, CDR1 is MRHNA, CDR2 SNTAGT. The CDR3 extends over 14 amino acids. The CDR3 sequence is CASSDGTNTGELFF. CDR3 bases: TGTGCCAGCAGTGACGGGACAAACACCGGGGAGCTGTTTTTT.

The rearrangement links TRBV29-1 to TRBJ1-1; D call uncertain. CDR1 and CDR2 (germline): SQVTM, ANQGSEA. V lost 4 bases, J lost 1 base, and 19 bases lay in between. The CDR3 length is 16 residues. The chain's CDR3 is CSVAQPGSIRNTEAFF. CDR3 sequence (DNA): TGCAGCGTTGCTCAGCCGGGGAGTATTAGGAACACTGAAGCTTTCTTT.

The chain has TRBV11-1 and TRBJ1-5, with no clear D. The germline V and J ends were trimmed by 5 bases and 2 bases, with 13 bases remaining between them. In germline, CDR1 is SGHAT, CDR2 FQDESV (reference sequence). This CDR3 comprises 15 residues. The CDR3 bases are TGTGCCAGCAGCATCGATTCCGGGGGCAATCAGCCCCAGCATTTT. Amino acids: CASSIDSGGNQPQHF.

The V call is TRBV5-6, the J call TRBJ2-5, with D unclear. This CDR3 region has 13 residues. Deletions cut 3 bases from V and 0 bases from J, with 6 bases between. Germline V gives CDR1 SGHDT, CDR2 YYEEEE. The CDR3 is CASSYRNQETQYF. The CDR3 DNA is TGTGCCAGCAGCTACAGAAACCAAGAGACCCAGTACTTC.

This CDR3 reads CASSLGARSPLHF. For the CDR3, the DNA is TGTGCCAGCAGCCTGGGGGCGCGATCACCCCTCCACTTT. The rearrangement uses TRBV6-1 and TRBJ1-6; D might be TRBD1 (6 bases). CDR1 is MNHNS, CDR2 SASEGT, per germline. With 6 bases removed from V and 10 bases from J, the gap between germline ends came to 13 bases. The CDR3 loop spans 13 amino acids.

The V gene is TRBV6-6, the J gene TRBJ2-7; 9 bases are a match to TRBD1. V shed 6 bases, J shed 0 bases, and the junction held 9 bases outside the gene matches. This CDR3 is 16 amino acids long. Germline CDR1 and CDR2: MNHNY and SVGAGI (reference sequence). The CDR3 protein is CASSNAPGQGSYEQYF. Written as DNA, the CDR3 is TGTGCCAGCAGCAACGCCCCGGGACAGGGCTCCTACGAGCAGTACTTC.

The chain recombines TRBV7-2 with TRBJ2-5; TRBD1 matches 8 bases. The CDR3 contains 17 residues. Germline V gene data show CDR1 as SGHTA and CDR2 as FQGNSA. V shed 4 bases, J shed 5 bases, and the junction held 15 bases outside the gene matches. CDR3: CASSYGQGKSRRETQYF. Written as DNA, the CDR3 is TGTGCCAGCAGCTATGGACAGGGAAAATCGCGCCGGGAGACCCAGTACTTC.

The V call is TRBV5-4, the J call TRBJ2-7, with D perhaps matching TRBD1 (5 bases). Trimming left V 1 base short and J 2 bases short, with 10 bases between. The germline V gene encodes CDR1 SGHNT and CDR2 YYREEE (reference sequence). The CDR3 has 14 amino acids. Written as DNA, the CDR3 is TGTGCCAGCAGCTTGAACAGGCAGACCTACGAGCAGTACTTC. It translates to CASSLNRQTYEQYF.

V and J are TRBV4-3 and TRBJ2-3; D unclear. The CDR3 totals 13 residues. Germline V CDR1 and CDR2: LGHNA, YSLEER. Trimming stripped 1 base from V and 4 bases from J, with 6 bases between. In DNA, the CDR3 is TGCGCCAGCAGCCAAGCCCTGTCAGATACGCAGTATTTT. Translating it yields CASSQALSDTQYF.